These 25 T cell receptor beta chains share one sample of origin, sequenced in a study of T cell responses to AZD1222 COVID-19 vaccine. Repertoires were generated with immunoSEQ multiplex PCR, while TCRdb's copy carries only in-frame clones and drops some. Among roughly 150,000 clones listed, roughly 90% were seen once. This specimen consisted of peripheral blood, obtained 28 days after the second AZD1222 dose. The receptor set was obtained from an adult who received the AZD1222 COVID-19 vaccine.

The sample holds a few counts of this clone. The J gene is TRBJ1-5, the V gene TRBV10-3; tentative D call: TRBD1 (5 bases). V was shortened by 6 bases and J by 9 bases, with 12 bases between the two germline ends. The CDR3 consists of 12 residues. The germline V gene encodes CDR1 ENHRY and CDR2 SYGVKD. CDR3 nucleotide sequence: TGTGCCATCAGCGGGGGTATGGCGCCCCAGCATTTT. This codes for CAISGGMAPQHF.

The rearrangement uses TRBV5-1 and TRBJ2-6; 7 nucleotides line up with TRBD1. This CDR3 is 17 amino acids long. V shed 4 bases and J 0 bases; nucleotides not matched to a gene: 7. Germline lookup yields CDR1 SGHRS and CDR2 YFSETQ. The CDR3 sequence is CASSLTGTSSGANVLTF. The CDR3, as DNA: TGCGCCAGCAGCCTGACAGGGACAAGCTCTGGGGCCAACGTCCTGACTTTC.

The chain is built from TRBV16 and TRBJ2-3; possible D gene TRBD1, 5 bases. Germline V gene sequence: CDR1 KGHSY, CDR2 FQNENV. The V end lost 7 bases, the J end lost 4 bases, and 15 bases lay between the germline ends. This CDR3 region has 14 residues. In DNA form, the CDR3 reads TGTGCCAGCACGCTGAAGGGGATGGCAGATACGCAGTATTTT. Its translation is CASTLKGMADTQYF.

The CDR3: CASGRDSMSTDTQYF. The CDR3 coding sequence is TGTGCCAGCGGACGGGACTCGATGAGCACAGATACGCAGTATTTT. This chain links TRBV28 with TRBJ2-3; possible D gene TRBD2, 6 bases. Germline V CDR1 and CDR2: MDHEN, SYDVKM. The CDR3 totals 15 residues. Trimming stripped 8 bases from V and 0 bases from J, with 15 bases between.

V is TRBV6-5 and J is TRBJ1-5; 7 nucleotides line up with TRBD1. The germline V gene encodes CDR1 MNHEY and CDR2 SVGAGI. This CDR3 has 14 amino acids. With V trimmed by 6 bases and J by 4 bases, 6 bases remained unmatched. This chain's CDR3 is CASRRDSLNQPQHF. CDR3 coding DNA: TGTGCCAGCAGGCGGGACAGCCTAAATCAGCCCCAGCATTTT.

V is TRBV6-5 and J is TRBJ2-3; a possible D gene is TRBD2 (6 bases). This CDR3 contains 14 residues. The V gene's germline CDR1 is MNHEY and CDR2 SVGAGI. Trimming shortened V by 9 bases and J by 4 bases, and 17 bases separated the two germline ends. The CDR3 loop reads CASSGGLVPDTQYF. CDR3 DNA: TGTGCCAGTTCCGGAGGGCTAGTCCCAGATACGCAGTATTTT.

V is TRBV18 and J is TRBJ1-2, with D possibly being TRBD1 (5 bases). The CDR3 covers 15 residues. Trimming pared 2 bases from V and 2 bases from J, leaving 12 bases between. Germline V gives CDR1 KGHSH, CDR2 LQKENI. This CDR3 is CASSPEARENYGYTF. The CDR3 coding sequence is TGTGCCAGCTCACCAGAAGCCAGGGAGAACTATGGCTACACCTTC.

V and J are TRBV5-4 and TRBJ2-3; 8 bases match TRBD2. The CDR3 sequence is 17 residues long. Germline V gives CDR1 SGHNT, CDR2 YYREEE (reference sequence). The V gene end was trimmed by 2 bases and the J gene end by 0 bases; junction bases not matched to a gene: 8. CDR3 sequence: CASSFPGLGLSTDTQYF. The CDR3, as DNA: TGTGCCAGCAGCTTCCCGGGACTAGGACTTAGCACAGATACGCAGTATTTT.

The rearrangement joins TRBV19 to TRBJ1-1; D gene ambiguous. CDR3 size: 11 residues. Trimming shortened V by 7 bases and J by 11 bases, and 14 bases separated the two germline ends. Germline CDR1 LNHDA, CDR2 SQIVND (reference sequence). DNA of the CDR3: TGTGCCAGTAAAGGGTCCATTGAGGCTTTCTTT. As protein: CASKGSIEAFF.

CDR3 nucleotide sequence: TGTGCCACCAGTGACCTCACTGAAGCTTTCTTT. It specifies CATSDLTEAFF. The J gene is TRBJ1-1, the V gene TRBV24-1; D is ambiguous. CDR1 KGHDR and CDR2 SFDVKD come from the germline V gene. This CDR3 contains 11 residues. Trimming took 4 bases from V and 4 from J, leaving 3 bases between them.

The chain has TRBV11-2 and TRBJ2-3, with D possibly TRBD2 on 5 matching bases. The CDR3 length is 15 residues. The V gene's germline CDR1 is SGHAT and CDR2 FQNNGV. The V end was cut by 1 base, the J end by 2 bases, with 10 bases between. CDR3 sequence (DNA): TGTGCCAGCAGCTTAGGAGCGGCCTTCACAGATACGCAGTATTTT. It is translated as CASSLGAAFTDTQYF.

This sequence joins TRBV12-3 or TRBV12-4 and TRBJ1-2; D call uncertain. Trimming left V 8 bases short and J 3 bases short, with 10 bases between. The CDR3 runs to 12 residues. Written as DNA, the CDR3 is TGTGCCAGCGGTACACGATACTATGGCTACACCTTC. It encodes CASGTRYYGYTF.

The genes are TRBV6-1 and TRBJ1-2; a possible D gene is TRBD1 (6 bases). V lost 2 bases, J lost 4 bases, and 14 bases lay in between. The CDR3 runs to 15 residues. CDR1 and CDR2 (germline): MNHNS, SASEGT. The CDR3 bases are TGTGCCAGCAGTGAAACAGGGAATCGGGGCTATGGCTACACCTTC. Amino acids: CASSETGNRGYGYTF.

The J gene is TRBJ1-1, the V gene TRBV12-3 or TRBV12-4; D possibly corresponds to TRBD1 (5 bases). V was trimmed by 7 bases and J by 11 bases, leaving 11 bases between them. This CDR3 is built from 10 residues. The CDR3 DNA reads TGTGCCAGCAACCCAGGGAACGCTTTCTTT. Amino acid sequence: CASNPGNAFF.

V gene TRBV24-1 combines with J gene TRBJ2-3, with 7 nucleotides matching TRBD1. The V segment lost 7 bases and the J segment 2 bases; nucleotides outside the gene matches: 11. The germline V gene encodes CDR1 KGHDR and CDR2 SFDVKD. The CDR3 is made up of 16 amino acids. The CDR3 region has the DNA TGTGCCACCAGCTTACTACTGACAGGGCCCACAGATACGCAGTATTTT. It yields the protein CATSLLLTGPTDTQYF.

The rearrangement joins TRBV7-8 to TRBJ2-1, with 10 bases lining up with TRBD2. Germline V CDR1 and CDR2: SGHVS, FQNEAQ. V shed 0 bases, J shed 8 bases, and the junction held 4 bases outside the gene matches. The CDR3 has 15 amino acids. This CDR3 reads CASSLAASGGDEQFF. The CDR3 bases are TGTGCCAGCAGCTTAGCGGCTAGCGGGGGAGATGAGCAGTTCTTC.

This clone was seen only a few times. V is TRBV19 and J is TRBJ2-1; D remains ambiguous. This CDR3 comprises 12 residues. Germline V gene sequence: CDR1 LNHDA, CDR2 SQIVND (reference sequence). V was shortened by 1 base and J by 15 bases, with 13 bases between the two germline ends. The CDR3: CASSIGNEPSFF. The DNA of the CDR3 is TGTGCCAGTAGTATAGGGAACGAGCCCTCGTTCTTC. The entire variable domain, with the rest obtained from reference TRBV19 and TRBJ2-1, is as follows: DGGITQSPKYLFRKEGQNVTLSCEQNLNHDAMYWYRQDPGQGLRLIYYSQIVNDFQKGDIAEGYSVSREKKESFPLTVTSAQKNPTAFYLCASSIGNEPSFFGPGTRLTVL.

This clone was seen a single time. The V gene is TRBV5-1, the J gene TRBJ1-2; 7 bases align to TRBD1. The CDR3 is 14 amino acids. Germline CDR1 and CDR2: SGHRS and YFSETQ. The V gene end was trimmed by 1 base and the J gene end by 2 bases; junction bases not matched to a gene: 2. This chain's CDR3 is CASSLQGENYGYTF. DNA of the CDR3: TGCGCCAGCAGCTTGCAGGGGGAGAACTATGGCTACACCTTC.

J is TRBJ2-3 and V is TRBV9; 11 bases align to TRBD2. CDR3 length equals 15 residues. J was trimmed by 5 bases and V by 4 bases; bases with no gene match: 6. CDR1 and CDR2 (germline): SGDLS, YYNGEE. The CDR3 is CASSKLAGGQDTQYF. The CDR3 DNA follows: TGTGCCAGCAGCAAATTAGCGGGGGGGCAAGATACGCAGTATTTT.

This chain's CDR3 is CASSLAGTSKETQYF. CDR3 DNA: TGCGCCAGCAGCTTGGCTGGGACGAGCAAAGAGACCCAGTACTTC. The chain joins TRBV5-1 to TRBJ2-5; either TRBD1 or TRBD2 may fit D (5 bases each). CDR1 is SGHRS and CDR2 is YFSETQ in the germline V gene. The CDR3 is made up of 15 amino acids. Trimming stripped 0 bases from V and 3 bases from J, with 12 bases between.

This chain uses TRBV12-3 or TRBV12-4 with TRBJ2-3; D is ambiguous. The CDR3 is 13 residues long. Trimming removed 3 bases at V and 8 bases at J, with 12 bases between. This CDR3 reads CASSFNPIGTQYF. For the CDR3, the DNA is TGTGCCAGCAGTTTCAACCCTATTGGTACGCAGTATTTT.

V usage is TRBV25-1 and J usage is TRBJ1-6; D is possibly TRBD1 (6 bases). CDR1 and CDR2 (germline): MGHDK, SYGVNS. Trimming shortened V by 4 bases and J by 2 bases, and 18 bases separated the two germline ends. This CDR3 is 18 amino acids long. The CDR3 is CASSAKQAGATYNSPLHF. The CDR3 nucleotides are TGTGCCAGCAGTGCCAAACAGGCAGGGGCCACCTATAATTCACCCCTCCACTTT.

The genes are TRBV27 and TRBJ1-5, with 8 nucleotides matching TRBD1. Germline CDR1 MNHEY, CDR2 SMNVEV (reference sequence). The CDR3 consists of 15 residues. The junction had 5 bases not matched to a gene; V was cut back by 6 bases and J by 1 base. The CDR3 loop reads CASRSWTGSNQPQHF. DNA for the CDR3: TGTGCCAGCAGATCATGGACAGGGAGCAATCAGCCCCAGCATTTT.

The chain is built from TRBV4-1 and TRBJ1-1, with D possibly matching TRBD1 (6 bases). The V end was cut by 4 bases, the J end by 0 bases, with 9 bases between. The CDR3 is 14 amino acids. CDR1 is MGHRA, CDR2 YSYEKL, per germline. CDR3 region: CASSLTGLNTEAFF. The CDR3 DNA sequence: TGCGCCAGCAGCCTGACAGGACTGAACACTGAAGCTTTCTTT.

This chain links TRBV5-1 with TRBJ1-2, with 8 bases lining up with TRBD1. V shed 4 bases, J shed 6 bases, and the junction held 8 bases outside the gene matches. CDR1 and CDR2 from the germline V gene are SGHRS and YFSETQ. The CDR3 totals 14 residues. The DNA for the CDR3 is TGCGCCAGCAGCCCGGACAGGGTCTTAAATGGCTACACCTTC. Protein product: CASSPDRVLNGYTF.